This T cell receptor beta chain is from a study of a mutant IDH1 vaccine in newly diagnosed glioma. Study context: Patients received vaccination from 4-6 weeks after radiotherapy alone, or with temozolomide cycles. Study-wide results and caveats: Vaccine-induced immune responses were detected in over 90% of patients.

Germline V lookup: CDR1 MNHNS, CDR2 SASEGT. The length of the CDR3 is 17 residues. V gave up 1 base and J gave up 2 bases, with 17 bases separating them. Clones were sequenced by immunoSEQ multiplex PCR, and TCRdb holds only the in-frame ones, with some missing. Here the sample spans about 21,000 clones, about 90% being singletons. About this clone: As yet, its antigen is unknown.

This sample's time point: week 11, during vaccination. Vaccinated patients received 300 ug of mutant IDH1 20-mer peptide per dose, with topical imiquimod. Sequenced material: PBMCs, taken from a glioma patient whose treatment included an IDH1 peptide vaccine. This TCR was sampled from a middle-aged woman with glioma. V usage is TRBV6-1 and J usage is TRBJ1-2; tentative D call: TRBD1 (6 bases). The CDR3 spells CASSEEGGVRGNYGYTF. The CDR3 DNA reads TGTGCCAGCAGTGAAGAGGGGGGGGTCAGGGGCAACTATGGCTACACCTTC.